This T cell receptor beta chain is from a study of identical twins. A universal primer site arose from template switching, and cDNA bore unique molecular identifiers. MiXCR, run by TCRdb on the 5' RACE reads, gives a single entry per CDR3 protein. The sample has 1.5 million to 2 million distinct CDR3 sequences; about 32% are singletons. Whole-study findings and limits: Abundant cord blood beta clonotypes carried fewer insertions; memory repertoires showed none. Beta out-of-frame sequences showed weaker excess twin sharing.

This clonotype appeared many times. The target antigen is unknown. The CDR3 is made up of 13 amino acids. The V end lost 2 bases, the J end lost 5 bases, and 10 bases lay between the germline ends. Germline CDR1 is SGDLS and CDR2 is YYNGEE. Sequencing was done on a sample of cord blood. The clonotype was recovered from a newborn girl in good health. The gene calls are TRBV9 and TRBJ1-2; D might be TRBD1 (6 bases). CDR3 loop: CASSVTRGYGYTF. CDR3 nucleotides: TGTGCCAGCAGCGTTACCAGGGGATATGGCTACACCTTC. Drawing the rest from reference TRBV9 and TRBJ1-2, the complete variable domain is DSGVTQTPKHLITATGQRVTLRCSPRSGDLSVYWYQQSLDQGLQFLIQYYNGEERAKGNILERFSAQQFPDLHSELNLSSLELGDSALYFCASSVTRGYGYTFGSGTRLTVV.